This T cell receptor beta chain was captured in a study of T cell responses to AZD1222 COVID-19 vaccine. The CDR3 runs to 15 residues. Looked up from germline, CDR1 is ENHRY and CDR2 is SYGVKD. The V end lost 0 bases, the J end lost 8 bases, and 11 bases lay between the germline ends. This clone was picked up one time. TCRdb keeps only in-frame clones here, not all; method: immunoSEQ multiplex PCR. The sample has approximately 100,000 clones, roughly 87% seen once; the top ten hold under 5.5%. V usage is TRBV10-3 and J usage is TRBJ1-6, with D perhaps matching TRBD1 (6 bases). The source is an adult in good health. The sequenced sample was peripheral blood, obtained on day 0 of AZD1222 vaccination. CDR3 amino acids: CAISESGAADSPLHF. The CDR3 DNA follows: TGTGCCATCAGTGAGTCGGGGGCGGCGGATTCACCCCTCCACTTT.